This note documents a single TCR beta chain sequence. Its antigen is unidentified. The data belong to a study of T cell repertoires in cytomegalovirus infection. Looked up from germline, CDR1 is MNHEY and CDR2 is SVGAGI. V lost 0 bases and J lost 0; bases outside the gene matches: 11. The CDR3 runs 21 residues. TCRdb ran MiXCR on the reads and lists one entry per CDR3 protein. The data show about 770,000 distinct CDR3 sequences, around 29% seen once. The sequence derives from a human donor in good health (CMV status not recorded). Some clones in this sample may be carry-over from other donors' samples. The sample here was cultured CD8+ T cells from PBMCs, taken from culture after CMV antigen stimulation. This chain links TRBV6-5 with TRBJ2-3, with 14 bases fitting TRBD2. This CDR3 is CASSYSPGLAGVLASTDTQYF. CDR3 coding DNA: TGTGCCAGCAGTTACTCTCCGGGACTAGCGGGGGTCCTAGCTAGCACAGATACGCAGTATTTT.